The 6 T cell receptor beta chains given below trace back to one sample, sequenced in a study of CD8 T cells in Susac syndrome. RNA amounts of roughly 0.45 to 1 ug underwent reverse transcription with random hexamers. In TCRdb, the immunoSEQ multiplex PCR reads were re-called with MiXCR into one record per CDR3 protein. The data hold about 47,000 distinct CDR3 sequences, with over 90% observed a single time. Source material: CD8+ T cells from PBMCs. These TCRs come from a human donor in good health.

The chain is built from TRBV4-1 and TRBJ2-7; D may be TRBD2 (5 bases). Germline V gene lookup returns CDR1 MGHRA and CDR2 YSYEKL. Trimming left V 2 bases short and J 0 bases short, with 11 bases between. There are 15 residues in the CDR3. CDR3 amino acids: CASSQYGLSSYEQYF. CDR3 DNA: TGCGCCAGCAGCCAATATGGACTGAGCTCCTACGAGCAGTACTTC.

The CDR3: CASSITGQNYEQYF. In DNA, the CDR3 is TGTGCCAGTAGTATAACCGGACAAAACTACGAGCAGTACTTC. The rearrangement uses TRBV19 and TRBJ2-7, with D possibly being TRBD1 (5 bases). Germline-derived CDR1 and CDR2 are LNHDA and SQIVND (reference sequence). The V and J ends lost 2 bases and 3 bases respectively, with 11 bases between them. This CDR3 has 14 residues.

This clonotype was observed once. The genes are TRBV4-1 and TRBJ2-1, with D possibly TRBD2 on 7 matching bases. Germline CDR1 reads MGHRA; CDR2 reads YSYEKL. Trimming stripped 0 bases from V and 4 bases from J, with 19 bases between. The CDR3 sequence is 18 residues long. This CDR3 reads CASSQDSEGGGVYNEQFF. In nucleotides, the CDR3 is TGCGCCAGCAGCCAAGATAGTGAGGGGGGGGGAGTTTACAATGAGCAGTTCTTC.

V is TRBV6-5 and J is TRBJ1-2; D unclear. CDR1 and CDR2 (germline): MNHEY, SVGAGI. The CDR3 contains 14 residues. The V end lost 0 bases, the J end lost 2 bases, and 7 bases lay between the germline ends. CDR3 in amino acids: CASSYSEGNYGYTF. The CDR3 nucleotides read TGTGCCAGCAGTTACTCGGAAGGAAACTATGGCTACACCTTC.

J is TRBJ2-7 and V is TRBV5-6, with TRBD1 matching 8 bases. The trim removed 3 bases at V and 2 bases at J, leaving 1 base unmatched. Germline V gene lookup returns CDR1 SGHDT and CDR2 YYEEEE. The CDR3 length is 13 residues. The CDR3 DNA reads as TGTGCCAGCAGCTGGGACAGGCCCTACGAGCAGTACTTC. It is translated as CASSWDRPYEQYF.

The rearrangement joins TRBV3-1 to TRBJ2-3; D gene unclear. Trimming removed 5 bases at V and 5 bases at J, with 23 bases between. Germline-derived CDR1 and CDR2 are LGHDT and YNNKEL (reference sequence). The CDR3 is 17 residues long. Here the CDR3 DNA reads TGTGCCAGCAGCTACTCTGGTCCATTTGTCATGCAAGATACGCAGTATTTT. This gives the protein CASSYSGPFVMQDTQYF.